This TCR beta chain came from a study of T cell clones after liver transplantation. As for the study in general: Pre-transplant mixed lymphocyte reactions yielded third-party-reactive TCRbeta sequences as comparators for graft-donor-reactive sequences. Samples came pre-transplant, pre-randomization before withdrawal, and post-randomization after withdrawal ended. Study results and limitations: Rather than being deleted, graft donor-reactive T cells may have moved into the graft. In two subjects, few donor cells limited the measurable donor-reactive repertoire.

Comments on this clone: Its antigen remains unknown.

The CDR3 covers 15 residues. CDR1 MDHEN and CDR2 SYDVKM come from the germline V gene. V shed 2 bases and J 4 bases; nucleotides not matched to a gene: 4. Only in-frame clones appear in the TCRdb table, and some are missing; sequencing was by immunoSEQ multiplex PCR. The sample has just over 60,000 clones, 71% seen once; the top ten hold 15%. The chain couples TRBV28 to TRBJ1-5; 8 nucleotides agree with TRBD1. The input for sequencing was CD4+ T cells from blood, taken before liver transplant. This receptor was identified in a human donor who received a liver transplant. The CDR3 spells CASSLGGDRNQPQHF. In DNA, the CDR3 is TGTGCCAGCAGTTTAGGTGGGGACAGGAATCAGCCCCAGCATTTT.